The 13 T cell receptor beta chains below all came from one sample that was sequenced in a study of cytomegalovirus exposure and HLA in healthy donors. 60 Vbeta and 13 Jbeta primers were used in PCR. Method: immunoSEQ multiplex PCR; TCRdb's copy keeps in-frame clones and lacks some. The sample holds around 150,000 clones; around 79% are singletons and the top ten take around 15%. The source material was PBMCs. Receptors originate from a man between 45 and 60 years old in good health and CMV-seropositive.

This sequence joins TRBV5-1 and TRBJ2-3, with TRBD2 identical over 13 bases. The CDR3 is 19 residues long. Germline V CDR1 and CDR2: SGHRS, YFSETQ. The junction had 7 bases not matched to a gene; V was cut back by 0 bases and J by 0 bases. The CDR3: CASSLAVGLAGSSTDTQYF. Written as DNA, the CDR3 is TGCGCCAGCAGCTTGGCTGTGGGACTAGCGGGGAGCAGCACAGATACGCAGTATTTT.

The count of this clone is one. The V gene is TRBV5-1, the J gene TRBJ2-1; TRBD1 aligns across 7 bases. Trimming removed 5 bases from V and 2 bases from J; junction bases left unmatched: 4. This CDR3 region has 14 residues. Germline loops: CDR1 SGHRS, CDR2 YFSETQ. The CDR3 loop is CASSPGQTYNEQFF. In DNA form, the CDR3 reads TGCGCCAGCAGTCCGGGACAGACCTACAATGAGCAGTTCTTC. The variable domain in full, completed from reference TRBV5-1 and TRBJ2-1, reads KAGVTQTPRYLIKTRGQQVTLSCSPISGHRSVSWYQQTPGQGLQFLFEYFSETQRNKGNFPGRFSGRQFSNSRSEMNVSTLELGDSALYLCASSPGQTYNEQFFGPGTRLTVL.

Only a few counts were recorded for this clone. The chain couples TRBV2 to TRBJ2-2; 7 positions match TRBD2. Germline assignment: CDR1 SNHLY and CDR2 FYNNEI. After removal of 1 base from V and 6 bases from J, the junction contained 2 bases not matched to a gene. CDR3 length equals 14 residues. CDR3 bases: TGTGCCAGCAGTGAAGTCCGGGGGGCCGGGGAGCTGTTTTTT. It specifies CASSEVRGAGELFF.

This clone was picked up a small number of times. The chain employs TRBV5-8 and TRBJ2-7, with D tentatively TRBD1 (5 bases). The CDR3 extends over 15 amino acids. Trimming shortened V by 4 bases and J by 1 base, and 15 bases separated the two germline ends. Per germline, CDR1 SGHTS and CDR2 YDEGEE. In DNA form, the CDR3 reads TGTGCCAGCAGCCCACTCCTAGACAGTTCCTACGAGCAGTACTTC. Protein: CASSPLLDSSYEQYF.

This rearrangement joins TRBV27 to TRBJ2-7, with 8 nucleotides matching TRBD1. Trimming took 10 bases from V and 5 from J; bases not matched to a gene: 19. The CDR3 has 16 amino acids. Germline values: CDR1 MNHEY, CDR2 SMNVEV (reference sequence). The CDR3 region is CAILPRRDRGNDEQYF. The CDR3 DNA is TGTGCCATACTCCCTCGCCGAGACAGGGGTAACGACGAGCAGTACTTC.

The V gene is TRBV29-1, the J gene TRBJ1-2, with D possibly being TRBD1 (6 bases). Germline assignment: CDR1 SQVTM and CDR2 ANQGSEA. V lost 7 bases and J lost 8, with 20 bases in between. This CDR3 has 13 residues. The DNA of the CDR3 is TGCAGCGCCGTGACCCGGGGCCAGGGGGGCTACACCTTC. This encodes CSAVTRGQGGYTF.

This clone was counted only a few times. This chain links TRBV5-4 with TRBJ1-1; no reliable D call. V was trimmed by 4 bases and J by 1 base, leaving 5 bases between them. CDR3 length equals 12 residues. Germline-derived CDR1 and CDR2 are SGHNT and YYREEE (reference sequence). The CDR3 bases are TGTGCCAGCAGCCCCCGGAACACTGAAGCTTTCTTT. Amino acids: CASSPRNTEAFF.

This clone was observed a few times. V is TRBV6-4 and J is TRBJ1-6, with D uncertain. The germline gives CDR1 MRHNA, CDR2 SNTAGT. The CDR3 loop spans 11 amino acids. V lost 6 bases and J 10 bases, leaving 7 bases between the germline ends. The CDR3 DNA reads as TGTGCCAGCAGCCCCCTGTCACCCCTCCACTTT. This gives the protein CASSPLSPLHF.

The chain couples TRBV5-1 to TRBJ1-4; D possibly corresponds to TRBD1 (5 bases). V dropped 4 bases and J dropped 2 bases, with 9 bases sitting between them. The CDR3 runs 14 residues. Germline CDR1 is SGHRS and CDR2 is YFSETQ. The CDR3 nucleotides are TGCGCCAGCAGCCCAGGGATCACTAATGAAAAACTGTTTTTT. This translates into CASSPGITNEKLFF.

The genes are TRBV14 and TRBJ2-7, with a tentative D call TRBD1 (5 bases). CDR1 is SGHDN, CDR2 FVKESK, per germline. The CDR3 runs 16 residues. Trimming removed 1 base from V and 0 bases from J, with 13 bases in between. CDR3 amino acids: CASSQGTILSSYEQYF. CDR3 nucleotide sequence: TGTGCCAGCAGCCAAGGGACAATCCTGAGCTCCTACGAGCAGTACTTC.

The rearrangement uses TRBV4-1 and TRBJ1-2; D not certain. This CDR3 has 15 residues. Germline assignment: CDR1 MGHRA and CDR2 YSYEKL. Trimming took off 0 bases at V and 4 bases at J, with 12 bases between the two ends. This CDR3 is CASSQDRRRGYGYTF. The CDR3 DNA follows: TGCGCCAGCAGCCAAGATCGCAGAAGAGGCTATGGCTACACCTTC.

The rearrangement uses TRBV29-1 and TRBJ2-3; 8 bases are a match to TRBD1. CDR3 length: 15 amino acids. Germline V gene sequence: CDR1 SQVTM, CDR2 ANQGSEA. Unmatched junction bases numbered 10, after V lost 4 bases and J lost 4 bases. The DNA for the CDR3 is TGCAGCGTTGTTCGTCAGCAGGGGGCCTCAGATACGCAGTATTTT. As protein: CSVVRQQGASDTQYF.

This clone was observed a single time. V and J are TRBV2 and TRBJ2-1; 8 positions match TRBD2. The CDR3 spans 15 residues. Trimming at V came to 2 bases and at J to 8 bases, leaving 8 bases not matched to a gene. Germline values: CDR1 SNHLY, CDR2 FYNNEI. CDR3 sequence (DNA): TGTGCCAGCAGTGAACGCCGGGGGGGGGTCGATGAGCAGTTCTTC. It codes for CASSERRGGVDEQFF.